A single sample gave rise to the 16 T cell receptor beta chains below, sequenced in a study of T cell changes during pregnancy in multiple sclerosis. Produced via immunoSEQ multiplex PCR; TCRdb's table is partial and in-frame only. The data show fewer than 40,000 clones, approximately 91% seen once. The input for sequencing was CD4+ T cells from peripheral blood mononuclear cells, taken after pregnancy. These receptors all come from a female donor in good health, enrolled as a control in a pregnancy study.

In nucleotides, the CDR3 is TGCGCCAGCAGCTTGGTGCGGGGGTCGGGCCGGGAGACCCAGTACTTC. Protein: CASSLVRGSGRETQYF. V and J are TRBV5-1 and TRBJ2-5; 7 nucleotides align to TRBD2. This CDR3 is built from 16 residues. V lost 0 bases and J lost 5; bases outside the gene matches: 10. Germline loops: CDR1 SGHRS, CDR2 YFSETQ.

The rearrangement joins TRBV7-9 to TRBJ1-2; possible D gene TRBD1, 6 bases. From germline, CDR1 is SEHNR and CDR2 FQNEAQ (reference sequence). The V gene lost 6 bases and the J gene lost 3 bases, with 11 bases spanning the gap. This CDR3 has 13 residues. CDR3 DNA sequence: TGTGCCAGCAGTCCGACAGGTGACTATGGCTACACCTTC. Translated, it gives CASSPTGDYGYTF.

The rearrangement uses TRBV30 and TRBJ2-4, with D perhaps TRBD1 (5 bases). The CDR3 runs to 13 residues. V shed 3 bases and J shed 0 bases, with 6 bases lying between them. Germline V CDR1 and CDR2: GTSNPN, SVGIG (reference sequence). CDR3 protein: CAWRRGAKNIQYF. The CDR3 coding sequence is TGTGCCTGGAGAAGGGGAGCCAAAAACATTCAGTACTTC.

This clone was detected once. The rearrangement uses TRBV5-4 and TRBJ2-1, with no clear D. The germline V and J ends were trimmed by 0 bases and 2 bases, with 6 bases remaining between them. This CDR3 comprises 14 residues. Germline V gene lookup returns CDR1 SGHNT and CDR2 YYREEE (reference sequence). CDR3: CASSLAVAYNEQFF. The CDR3 nucleotides read TGTGCCAGCAGCTTGGCGGTTGCCTACAATGAGCAGTTCTTC.

The chain is built from TRBV10-3 and TRBJ2-1, with D perhaps TRBD1 (7 bases). The CDR3 totals 14 residues. V was shortened by 5 bases and J by 5 bases, with 13 bases between the two germline ends. Germline V gene sequence: CDR1 ENHRY, CDR2 SYGVKD. The CDR3: CAISYQGGNNEQFF. CDR3 nucleotides: TGTGCCATCAGTTACCAGGGGGGCAACAATGAGCAGTTCTTC.

In its sample, this clone was seen once. The chain carries TRBV25-1 and TRBJ2-1; 8 nucleotides align to TRBD2. The germline V gene encodes CDR1 MGHDK and CDR2 SYGVNS. Trimming took 6 bases from V and 12 from J; bases not matched to a gene: 7. The length of the CDR3 is 12 residues. The CDR3 bases are TGTGCCAGCAGGGCCAGCGGGGGAACGCAGTTCTTC. Amino acids: CASRASGGTQFF.

This chain joins TRBV7-8 and TRBJ1-5; 7 nucleotides line up with TRBD1. Germline-derived CDR1 and CDR2 are SGHVS and FQNEAQ. The length of the CDR3 is 16 residues. J lost 0 bases, V lost 4 bases, and 6 bases had no gene match. The CDR3, as DNA: TGTGCCAGCAGCTCCCTGACAGGGATTAGCAATCAGCCCCAGCATTTT. This gives the protein CASSSLTGISNQPQHF. The full variable domain, completed using reference TRBV7-8 and TRBJ1-5, is GAGVSQSPRYKVAKRGQDVALRCDPISGHVSLFWYQQALGQGPEFLTYFQNEAQLDKSGLPSDRFFAERPEGSVSTLKIQRTQQEDSAVYLCASSSLTGISNQPQHFGDGTRLSIL.

This chain uses TRBV7-2 with TRBJ2-3, with 13 bases matching TRBD2. CDR3 length: 16 amino acids. Germline-derived CDR1 and CDR2 are SGHTA and FQGNSA. Trimming removed 4 bases from V and 6 bases from J; junction bases left unmatched: 7. The CDR3 reads CASSWTSGGGGDTQYF. CDR3 sequence (DNA): TGTGCCAGCAGCTGGACTAGCGGGGGCGGCGGGGATACGCAGTATTTT.

The chain recombines TRBV9 with TRBJ2-2, with unresolved D. Between the trimmed V and J ends, which lost 3 bases and 5 bases, there was a span of 8 bases. Germline CDR1 and CDR2: SGDLS and YYNGEE. The length of the CDR3 is 13 residues. The CDR3 region is CASSAQTTGELFF. The CDR3 nucleotides are TGTGCCAGCAGCGCGCAGACTACCGGGGAGCTGTTTTTT.

This clone was detected only once. This CDR3 is CASRGQGRSYNSPLHF. As DNA, the CDR3 is TGCGCCAGCAGGGGACAGGGTCGGTCCTATAATTCACCCCTCCACTTT. The chain recombines TRBV10-2 with TRBJ1-6; 9 bases agree with TRBD1. V lost 6 bases and J lost 1; bases outside the gene matches: 4. The CDR3 sequence is 16 residues long. The germline V gene encodes CDR1 WSHSY and CDR2 SAAADI.

The rearrangement joins TRBV5-8 to TRBJ1-1; a possible D gene is TRBD1 (5 bases). Deletions cut 0 bases from V and 11 bases from J, with 14 bases between. The CDR3 is 13 residues long. Germline V gives CDR1 SGHTS, CDR2 YDEGEE. The CDR3 DNA sequence: TGTGCCAGCAGCTTGGGGTGGGGCGCTAAGGCTTTCTTT. Its protein is CASSLGWGAKAFF. Together with reference TRBV5-8 and TRBJ1-1, the CDR3 gives the full variable domain: EAGVTQSPTHLIKTRGQQATLRCSPISGHTSVYWYQQALGLGLQFLLWYDEGEERNRGNFPPRFSGRQFPNYSSELNVNALELEDSALYLCASSLGWGAKAFFGQGTRLTVV.

The J gene is TRBJ2-1, the V gene TRBV6-4, with a possible D match to TRBD2 (5 bases). Germline loops: CDR1 MRHNA, CDR2 SNTAGT. Trimming shortened V by 11 bases and J by 7 bases, and 15 bases separated the two germline ends. The CDR3 is 12 residues long. CDR3 in DNA: TGTGCCCAAAGCCGGGAAAGGAATGAGCAGTTCTTC. Encoded protein: CAQSRERNEQFF.

V gene TRBV10-2 combines with J gene TRBJ2-7; 7 bases align to TRBD2. Per the germline V gene, CDR1 is WSHSY and CDR2 is SAAADI. The CDR3 is made up of 12 amino acids. The V and J ends lost 6 bases and 3 bases, in that order; junction bases with no gene match: 2. The CDR3, as DNA: TGCGCCAGCAGCCAGCGGGGCTACGAGCAGTACTTC. This sequence encodes CASSQRGYEQYF.

This chain uses TRBV6-6 with TRBJ1-1; 8 bases are shared with TRBD1. The length of the CDR3 is 14 residues. The V segment lost 6 bases and the J segment 5 bases; nucleotides outside the gene matches: 8. Germline V gene data show CDR1 as MNHNY and CDR2 as SVGAGI (reference sequence). Here the CDR3 DNA reads TGTGCCAGCAGCAGACAGGGGATGGGGACTGAAGCTTTCTTT. It yields the protein CASSRQGMGTEAFF.

This rearrangement joins TRBV5-6 to TRBJ1-1, with D unresolved. The CDR3 is 15 residues long. V was clipped by 2 bases and J by 2 bases, with 13 bases between them. Per the germline V gene, CDR1 is SGHDT and CDR2 is YYEEEE. The CDR3 sequence is CASSFRRVPNTEAFF. As DNA, the CDR3 is TGTGCCAGCAGCTTTAGGAGGGTTCCTAACACTGAAGCTTTCTTT.

J is TRBJ1-2 and V is TRBV21-1; the D call in the table, TRBD1, was not verified against the DNA. TRBV21-1 has pseudogene status. This CDR3 has 16 residues. DNA for the CDR3: TGTGCCAGCAGCCCCCTAAACCGGCAGGGATACTATGGCTACACCTTC. This translates into CASSPLNRQGYYGYTF.